Shown below are 14 T cell receptor beta chains from a single sample sequenced in a study of early T cells in non-severe SARS-CoV-2 infection. One entry per CDR3 protein, called by TCRdb with MiXCR from the 5' RACE reads. The table lists approximately 97,000 distinct CDR3 sequences, around 13% of them singletons. Sequencing used whole blood. The receptors were sampled from an adult who was a healthcare worker with PCR-confirmed SARS-CoV-2 infection or an uninfected control (not recorded which).

The chain recombines TRBV2 with TRBJ1-5, with D unresolved. CDR3 length: 13 residues. Germline V gives CDR1 SNHLY, CDR2 FYNNEI. Trimming shortened V by 6 bases and J by 11 bases, and 17 bases separated the two germline ends. The CDR3 region is CASRVHLGEAQHF. In DNA form, the CDR3 reads TGTGCCAGCAGGGTCCACTTAGGTGAAGCCCAGCATTTT.

A few counts support this clonotype. This chain uses TRBV20-1 with TRBJ2-1, with 7 positions matching TRBD2. After removal of 5 bases from V and 6 bases from J, the junction contained 16 bases not matched to a gene. This CDR3 comprises 16 residues. Germline CDR1 is DFQATT and CDR2 is SNEGSKA (reference sequence). The CDR3 sequence is CSAAGTTGVLSNEQFF. CDR3 coding DNA: TGCAGTGCTGCCGGGACTACGGGAGTCTTGTCCAATGAGCAGTTCTTC.

This clonotype was found many times. The CDR3 DNA reads as TGCGCCAGCAGCCCCCCTGTACGGGGTATTGAAGCTTTCTTT. Residues: CASSPPVRGIEAFF. The V gene is TRBV4-1, the J gene TRBJ1-1, with unresolved D. This CDR3 has 14 amino acids. Germline V gives CDR1 MGHRA, CDR2 YSYEKL. The V gene lost 4 bases and the J gene lost 7 bases, with 16 bases spanning the gap.

CDR3 amino acids: CASSQGGMNNEQFF. DNA of the CDR3: TGTGCCAGCAGCCAAGGCGGGATGAACAATGAGCAGTTCTTC. The chain is built from TRBV4-2 and TRBJ2-1, with D possibly matching TRBD2 (6 bases). The CDR3 has 14 residues. CDR1 and CDR2 (germline): LGHNA, YNFKEQ. Deletions cut 1 base from V and 5 bases from J, with 9 bases between.

The gene calls are TRBV9 and TRBJ2-5; 11 nucleotides match TRBD2. Germline V lookup: CDR1 SGDLS, CDR2 YYNGEE. This CDR3 spans 15 amino acids. V lost 0 bases to trimming and J lost 5 bases; unmatched junction nucleotides: 3. The CDR3 DNA reads TGTGCCAGCAGCGTAGATAGCGGGAGGGGTGAGACCCAGTACTTC. Protein sequence: CASSVDSGRGETQYF.

J is TRBJ1-1 and V is TRBV5-4; D is undetermined. The V gene lost 0 bases and the J gene lost 0 bases, with 9 bases spanning the gap. The CDR3 loop spans 15 amino acids. Germline CDR1 is SGHNT and CDR2 is YYREEE (reference sequence). The CDR3 sequence is CASSLEASLNTEAFF. CDR3 in DNA: TGTGCCAGCAGCTTGGAAGCGTCCCTGAACACTGAAGCTTTCTTT. Full variable domain (rest looked up from reference TRBV5-4 and TRBJ1-1): ETGVTQSPTHLIKTRGQQVTLRCSSQSGHNTVSWYQQALGQGPQFIFQYYREEENGRGNFPPRFSGLQFPNYSSELNVNALELDDSALYLCASSLEASLNTEAFFGQGTRLTVV.

This clonotype occurred many times. J is TRBJ2-7 and V is TRBV10-3; perhaps TRBD1 as D (6 bases). V was cut by 6 bases and J by 5 bases, with 11 bases left in between. This CDR3 has 12 residues. Germline lookup yields CDR1 ENHRY and CDR2 SYGVKD. This CDR3 is CAISPEGDEQYF. The CDR3 DNA sequence: TGTGCCATCAGCCCCGAGGGGGACGAGCAGTACTTC.

This clonotype was observed at least ten times. The chain has TRBV18 and TRBJ2-1; D gene uncertain. The V gene's germline CDR1 is KGHSH and CDR2 LQKENI. This CDR3 contains 13 residues. V shed 1 base and J shed 8 bases, with 9 bases lying between them. The CDR3 is CASSPRSIDEQFF. The CDR3 nucleotides are TGTGCCAGCTCACCACGGTCCATTGATGAGCAGTTCTTC.

This clonotype was seen many times. V is TRBV11-2 and J is TRBJ2-6; D ambiguous. This CDR3 is built from 15 residues. V was cut by 3 bases and J by 2 bases, with 8 bases left in between. Germline V gene sequence: CDR1 SGHAT, CDR2 FQNNGV. CDR3 DNA: TGTGCCAGCAGCTTTCGAAGGGCTGGGGCCAACGTCCTGACTTTC. This codes for CASSFRRAGANVLTF.

This clonotype appeared many times. This rearrangement joins TRBV2 to TRBJ2-7; possibly TRBD1 or TRBD2 for D (5 bases each). This CDR3 comprises 14 residues. Germline CDR1 is SNHLY and CDR2 is FYNNEI. V gave up 7 bases and J gave up 6 bases, with 19 bases separating them. The CDR3 DNA reads as TGTGCCAGCAATTTGGGGACCGCAAGGAGCGAGCAGTACTTC. The encoded protein is CASNLGTARSEQYF.

In this sample, this clonotype turned up a few times. The genes are TRBV29-1 and TRBJ2-1; D could derive from TRBD1 or TRBD2 (5 bases each). This CDR3 region has 13 residues. The germline V gene has CDR1 SQVTM and CDR2 ANQGSEA. With 7 bases removed from V and 3 bases from J, the gap between germline ends came to 13 bases. The CDR3 DNA follows: TGCAGCGGCACCGGGACGGACTACAATGAGCAGTTCTTC. As protein: CSGTGTDYNEQFF.

This sequence joins TRBV28 and TRBJ2-3; possible D gene TRBD2, 5 bases. The germline V gene has CDR1 MDHEN and CDR2 SYDVKM. V dropped 6 bases and J dropped 5 bases, with 24 bases sitting between them. The CDR3 consists of 17 residues. CDR3 nucleotides: TGTGCCAGCAGCTTCACCACGGACCCCCTACGGGAAGATACGCAGTATTTT. Protein: CASSFTTDPLREDTQYF.

This clonotype appeared a few times. The CDR3 region is CASSPGRGSNQPQHF. The DNA of the CDR3 is TGTGCCAGCAGCCCGGGGCGGGGTAGCAATCAGCCCCAGCATTTT. The chain uses TRBV21-1 and TRBJ1-5; the table's D call TRBD1 went unverified against the DNA. TRBV21-1 is noted as a pseudogene. This CDR3 spans 15 amino acids.

This clonotype was counted between two and nine times. V gene TRBV29-1 combines with J gene TRBJ2-6; no reliable D call. The germline gives CDR1 SQVTM, CDR2 ANQGSEA. V shed 6 bases and J shed 1 base, with 10 bases lying between them. The CDR3 has 14 residues. CDR3 region: CSVAGSSGANVLTF. In DNA form, the CDR3 reads TGCAGCGTCGCCGGATCTTCTGGGGCCAACGTCCTGACTTTC.